The T cell receptor beta chain described here comes from a study of shared clonotypes between healthy human individuals. Study overall: A couple of female and three male donors aged 18 to 49 were enrolled.

Germline lookup yields CDR1 LNHDA and CDR2 SQIVND (reference sequence). The CDR3 loop spans 13 amino acids. V was shortened by 11 bases and J by 0 bases, with 11 bases between the two germline ends. Sorted-subset replicate PCR reactions contained roughly 200 ng DNA, corresponding to tens of thousands of T cell genomes. Profiling relied on immunoSEQ multiplex PCR, and the TCRdb table lists in-frame clones only, not all of them. This sample has 550,000 to 800,000 clones, with 90% found just once. A note on this clone: What it binds is unknown.

Regarding the study as a whole: Naive subsets generally had larger estimated richness than memory subsets. In contrast to clonotypes shared by all four donors, non-shared clonotypes had lower generation probabilities.

This clonotype was sampled from a man aged 18 to 29 in good health. Some clones in this sample may be carry-over from other donors' samples. The sequenced material came from memory CD8+ T cells from PBMCs. Subset described: CD45RO+ cells pooled with CCR7-negative TemRA cells. The gene calls are TRBV19 and TRBJ1-5; D is ambiguous. The CDR3 nucleotides are TGTGCCCGACACCGGGATAGCAATCAGCCCCAGCATTTT. It encodes CARHRDSNQPQHF.